This record looks at one T cell receptor (beta chain) sequence and its context. Its antigen is still unknown. The data derive from a study of cytomegalovirus exposure and HLA in healthy donors. Study-wide results and limits: The presence/absence work took it that sequencing depth was about the same across donors. The availability of immune exposure information extended only to CMV serostatus.

The germline V gene has CDR1 SGHTA and CDR2 FQGNSA. Trimming cost V 11 bases and J 10 bases, with 8 bases left between them. The CDR3 loop spans 8 amino acids. PCR was performed using 60 Vbeta and 13 Jbeta primers. Here immunoSEQ multiplex PCR was the method, and the copy in TCRdb shows in-frame clones only, minus some. The sample yields under 200,000 clones, around 80% seen once. The clonotype comes from a man in his forties in good health and CMV-seronegative. The chain employs TRBV7-2 and TRBJ1-2; D is ambiguous. Sequenced: PBMCs. The CDR3 DNA is TGTGCCGCGGGAGACTACACCTTC. Translating gives CAAGDYTF.